These T cell receptor beta chains were read from a single sample in a study of glioma-infiltrating T cells. TCRdb independently ran MiXCR on the multiplex PCR reads; one entry per CDR3 protein. This sample has 20,000 to 25,000 distinct CDR3 sequences, with under 30% found just once. Specimen: glioma tissue, nonneoplastic brain tissue, or PBMCs (not recorded which). The receptors shown here come from a human donor with low-grade glioma or glioblastoma, undergoing nonglioma brain surgery, or in good health (not recorded which). The CDR3 runs from the conserved cysteine through the conserved F or W. D genes are given only for firm matches. Expanded clones get a size class; other rows say once, few or many, or leave the size out.

abundance | j_gene | d_gene | v_gene | CDR3nt | CDR3aa
- | TRBJ2-1 | - | TRBV30 | TGTGCCTGGAGTGGGGGGCTGAGCTCCTACAATGAGCAGTTCTTC | CAWSGGLSSYNEQFF
- | TRBJ1-3 | - | TRBV4-1 | TGCGCCAGCACTCCGAGCTCTGGAAACACCATATATTTT | CASTPSSGNTIYF
few | TRBJ2-2 | TRBD2 | TRBV7-2 | TGTGCCAGCAGCCCCATAGCGGGGGCTCCCACCGGGGAGCTGTTTTTT | CASSPIAGAPTGELFF
many | TRBJ2-3 | TRBD1 | TRBV4-2 | TGTGCCAGCAGCCAACGACCCACAGGGGGCTTCGAAGATACGCAGTATTTT | CASSQRPTGGFEDTQYF
medium-sized | TRBJ2-5 | - | TRBV7-2 | TGTGCCAGCAGCTCCTATGGCGAGACCCAGTACTTC | CASSSYGETQYF
many | TRBJ1-5 | TRBD1 | TRBV28 | TGTGCCAGCAGTTCAGGGGGTGGCCATCAGCCCCAGCATTTT | CASSSGGGHQPQHF
many | TRBJ2-5 | TRBD2 | TRBV7-9 | TGTGCCAGCAGCTTAGAATCTAGCGGGGAGTACTTC | CASSLESSGEYF
- | TRBJ2-3 | TRBD2 | TRBV7-9 | TGTGCCGGCAGCTTAGCGGGAGATACGCAGTATTTT | CAGSLAGDTQYF
- | TRBJ2-5 | TRBD1 | TRBV11-2 | TGTGCCAGCAGTCGGGACAGAATCCAAGAGACCCAGTACTTC | CASSRDRIQETQYF
many | TRBJ1-1 | - | TRBV7-2 | TGTGCCAGCAGCTATGTAATTAGGGACACTGAAGCTTTCTTT | CASSYVIRDTEAFF
few | TRBJ2-3 | - | TRBV2 | TGTGCCAGCAGCCGACGCAACACAGATACGCAGTATTTT | CASSRRNTDTQYF
- | TRBJ2-5 | - | TRBV2 | TGTGCCAGCCCTGGGGGCTCGGGCCAAGAGACCCAGTACTTC | CASPGGSGQETQYF
medium-sized | TRBJ2-1 | - | TRBV6-1 | TGTGCCAGCAGCCCAGGATTTTTC | CASSPGFF
many | TRBJ2-7 | - | TRBV7-6 | TGTGCCAGCAGCTTTGAAACAGCCTACGAGCAGTACTTC | CASSFETAYEQYF
once | TRBJ1-6 | - | TRBV7-9 | TGTGCCAGCAGCGCCGAGACAGTGGGCAGTTCACCCCTCCACTTT | CASSAETVGSSPLHF
few | TRBJ2-1 | TRBD2 | TRBV18 | TGTGCCAGCCGCCCAGCGGGGGGCGCTTACAATGAGCAGTTCTTC | CASRPAGGAYNEQFF
many | TRBJ2-5 | TRBD1 | TRBV6-1 | TGTGCCAGCAGCCCGCCGGACAGGGAGGAGACCCAGTACTTC | CASSPPDREETQYF
many | TRBJ1-6 | - | TRBV27 | TGTGCCAGCAGGAGGGGAGATTCACCCCTCCACTTT | CASRRGDSPLHF
- | TRBJ2-2 | - | TRBV5-4 | TGTGACAGCAGCCGCCGGGAAAGGGAAGCCGGGGAGCTGTTTTTT | CDSSRREREAGELFF
many | TRBJ1-1 | TRBD1 | TRBV7-6 | TGTGCCAGCAGCTTAGGTGGGACAGGAGTTATGAACACTGAAGCTTTCTTT | CASSLGGTGVMNTEAFF
medium-sized | TRBJ1-5 | - | TRBV27 | TGTGCCAGCAGTACAAACAGCGGACCCTTATGGCCCCAGCATTTT | CASSTNSGPLWPQHF
many | TRBJ2-3 | TRBD2 | TRBV3-1 | TGTGCCAGCAGCTGGGGACTAGCGGGGAGCACAGATACGCAGTATTTT | CASSWGLAGSTDTQYF
few | TRBJ1-1 | - | TRBV18 | TGTGCCAGCTCACCAAAGACGGAGGCTGAAGCTTTCTTT | CASSPKTEAEAFF
few | TRBJ1-2 | - | TRBV19 | TGTGCCAGCAGCGCCGGGATACCCTCTATAGTCTACACCTTC | CASSAGIPSIVYTF
many | TRBJ2-3 | - | TRBV10-3 | TGTGCCATCAGTGAAGTAGGGGTGCGGACAGATACGCAGTATTTT | CAISEVGVRTDTQYF
few | TRBJ1-5 | - | TRBV14 | TGTGCCAGCAGCCGAGGCGGACGGGGGAATCAGCCCCAGCATTTT | CASSRGGRGNQPQHF
many | TRBJ2-3 | - | TRBV7-9 | TGTGCCAGCAGCCCTCGTCAGACCACAGATACGCAGTATTTT | CASSPRQTTDTQYF
many | TRBJ2-3 | - | TRBV29-1 | TGCAGCGTTGAAGTGGTGGGAGATACGCAGTATTTT | CSVEVVGDTQYF
- | TRBJ1-5 | - | TRBV7-8 | TGTGCCAGCAGCTTAAGGTGGGCAGGTAATCAGCCCCAGCATTTT | CASSLRWAGNQPQHF
few | TRBJ2-7 | - | TRBV6-2/TRBV6-3 | TGTGCCAGCAGTTTTGGGGCCTACGAGCAGTACTTC | CASSFGAYEQYF
few | TRBJ1-6 | - | TRBV2 | TGTGCCAGCAGTTTAGACAGTCCCCGAGATTCACCCCTCCACTTT | CASSLDSPRDSPLHF
few | TRBJ2-2 | - | TRBV29-1 | TGCAGCTCTACGACAGAGAACACCGGGGAGCTGTTTTTT | CSSTTENTGELFF
many | TRBJ1-4 | - | TRBV11-1 | TGTGCCAGCAGCCCCGGACTCGCAACTAATGAAAAACTGTTTTTT | CASSPGLATNEKLFF
- | TRBJ1-3 | - | TRBV7-2 | TGTGCCAGCAGCTTAGTGACAGTATTTTCCTCAGGAAACACCATATATTTT | CASSLVTVFSSGNTIYF
- | TRBJ2-3 | - | TRBV12-3/TRBV12-4 | TGTGCCTCGGCGCGCGATACGCAGTATTTT | CASARDTQYF